This T cell receptor (beta chain) was recovered during a study of low-dose radiotherapy and immunotherapy resistance in tumors. At the level of the study: Study patients were administered oral aspirin at 300 mg daily for four cycles from cycle 1 day 1.

TRAV- and TRBV-specific primers, spanning alpha and beta chains, primed first-strand cDNA. The TCRs were subjected to amplification over 20 PCR cycles employing a constant-region primer in conjunction with a V-primer adapter. From the reads, TCRdb called clonotypes with MiXCR, one entry per CDR3 protein. The sample has some 60,000 distinct CDR3 sequences, 26% seen once. Ten or more counts support this clonotype. Time point: before trial treatment. The CDR3 covers 14 residues. Germline V lookup: CDR1 SGHRS, CDR2 YFSETQ. The V and J ends lost 1 base and 1 base, in that order; junction bases with no gene match: 1.

Here the sequenced sample was PBMCs, taken before treatment. J is TRBJ2-7 and V is TRBV5-1, with 8 bases fitting TRBD1. The clonotype comes from a male donor with rectosigmoid adenocarcinoma. The CDR3: CASSLWTGSYEQYF. The CDR3 DNA sequence: TGCGCCAGCAGCTTGTGGACAGGGTCCTACGAGCAGTACTTC.